This passage covers 29 T cell receptor beta chains from one sample sequenced in a study of control samples from healthy donors and cancer patients. The assay was immunoSEQ multiplex PCR, and TCRdb's table has in-frame clones only and misses some. The sample has about 110,000 clones; 83% are singletons. Sequencing input: blood. Receptors originate from a woman aged 45 to 65 in good health.

This clone was recorded once. The gene calls are TRBV28 and TRBJ2-2; 8 nucleotides agree with TRBD1. Per the germline V gene, CDR1 is MDHEN and CDR2 is SYDVKM. The CDR3 covers 14 residues. The V segment lost 8 bases and the J segment 1 base; nucleotides outside the gene matches: 3. Written as DNA, the CDR3 is TGTGCCAGCGGAGACAGGGGGAACACCGGGGAGCTGTTTTTT. It is translated as CASGDRGNTGELFF. The full variable domain, with the rest looked up from reference TRBV28 and TRBJ2-2, is DVKVTQSSRYLVKRTGEKVFLECVQDMDHENMFWYRQDPGLGLRLIYFSYDVKMKEKGDIPEGYSVSREKKERFSLILESASTNQTSMYLCASGDRGNTGELFFGEGSRLTVL.

The V and J genes are TRBV27 and TRBJ1-6, with no clear D. V was pared by 3 bases and J by 12 bases, with 12 bases between. Germline V gene data show CDR1 as MNHEY and CDR2 as SMNVEV (reference sequence). This CDR3 comprises 13 residues. For the CDR3, the DNA is TGTGCCAGCAGTTTCTCCGGCGAGGGACCCCTCCACTTT. The encoded protein is CASSFSGEGPLHF.

With regard to this clone: Other DNA sequences in this specimen translate into the identical CDR3. The chain has TRBV6-2 or TRBV6-3 and TRBJ2-2; D ambiguous. The V and J ends lost 2 bases and 4 bases respectively, with 2 bases between them. Germline V gives CDR1 MNHEY, CDR2 SVGEGT. The CDR3 is 12 residues long. The CDR3 is CASSYTTGELFF. The CDR3 nucleotides read TGTGCCAGCAGTTACACCACCGGGGAGCTGTTTTTT.

This clone was counted a single time. V gene TRBV5-1 combines with J gene TRBJ1-1, with a tentative D call TRBD1 (6 bases). This CDR3 comprises 14 residues. The V gene's germline CDR1 is SGHRS and CDR2 YFSETQ. Trimming took 5 bases from V and 9 from J, leaving 20 bases between them. The CDR3: CASSPGTNIIQAFF. CDR3 nucleotides: TGCGCCAGCAGTCCGGGGACAAACATAATTCAAGCTTTCTTT. Filled out from reference TRBV5-1 and TRBJ1-1, the complete variable domain reads KAGVTQTPRYLIKTRGQQVTLSCSPISGHRSVSWYQQTPGQGLQFLFEYFSETQRNKGNFPGRFSGRQFSNSRSEMNVSTLELGDSALYLCASSPGTNIIQAFFGQGTRLTVV.

The chain carries TRBV15 and TRBJ1-6, with 7 bases aligning to TRBD1. The CDR3 runs to 17 residues. The germline CDR1 and CDR2 sequences are LNHNV and YYDKDF (reference sequence). The V segment lost 4 bases and the J segment 7 bases; nucleotides outside the gene matches: 13. The CDR3 here is CATSTPHPQGGNSPLHF. The CDR3 nucleotides read TGTGCCACCAGCACACCACACCCCCAGGGGGGCAATTCACCCCTCCACTTT.

A word on this clone: The junction differs from germline at one of its ends, possibly a read error. The chain couples TRBV7-7 to TRBJ2-1, with TRBD2 identical over 7 bases. CDR3 length: 15 residues. CDR1 and CDR2 from the germline V gene are SSHAT and FNYEAQ (reference sequence). This CDR3 reads CASSPMLAGENEQFF. CDR3 nucleotide sequence: TGTGCTAGCAGCCCGATGTTGGCGGGGGAAAATGAGCAGTTCTTC.

The CDR3 nucleotides read TGCAGCGTTGAAGCAGGAATTTACAATGAGCAGTTCTTC. Residues: CSVEAGIYNEQFF. This chain connects TRBV29-1 to TRBJ2-1, with unresolved D. V was pared by 1 base and J by 4 bases, with 8 bases between. The CDR3 contains 13 residues. Germline loops: CDR1 SQVTM, CDR2 ANQGSEA.

The CDR3 spells CASRHGGSKNEQFF. In DNA, the CDR3 is TGTGCCAGCAGGCACGGCGGGAGTAAAAATGAGCAGTTCTTC. This chain uses TRBV27 with TRBJ2-1; TRBD2 aligns across 7 bases. Germline trimming cut 6 bases from V and 7 bases from J; bases unmatched to any gene: 9. The CDR3 consists of 14 residues. Germline V CDR1 and CDR2: MNHEY, SMNVEV (reference sequence).

In its sample, this clone was seen a few times. The V call is TRBV11-3, the J call TRBJ1-3; TRBD1 is a possible D gene (5 bases). This CDR3 is built from 15 residues. V was cut by 0 bases and J by 0 bases, with 6 bases left in between. Germline V gene sequence: CDR1 SGHNT, CDR2 YENEEA. This chain's CDR3 is CASSLEGGSGNTIYF. The CDR3 nucleotides are TGTGCCAGCAGCTTAGAGGGGGGCTCTGGAAACACCATATATTTT.

The chain links TRBV11-3 to TRBJ2-6; no clear D. V dropped 5 bases and J dropped 0 bases, with 17 bases sitting between them. CDR3 size: 18 residues. Germline V gene lookup returns CDR1 SGHNT and CDR2 YENEEA. The CDR3 DNA follows: TGTGCCAGCAGCACGCTCCGGGTTCAAACCTCTGGGGCCAACGTCCTGACTTTC. Encoded protein: CASSTLRVQTSGANVLTF.

The chain recombines TRBV9 with TRBJ2-5; no reliable D call. CDR3 size: 13 residues. The V and J ends lost 2 bases and 1 base respectively, with 6 bases between them. CDR1 SGDLS and CDR2 YYNGEE come from the germline V gene. The CDR3: CASSVASQETQYF. The CDR3 nucleotides are TGTGCCAGCAGCGTGGCCAGCCAAGAGACCCAGTACTTC.

The chain recombines TRBV7-2 with TRBJ2-3; a weak D match, TRBD2 (5 bases). V lost 5 bases, J lost 4 bases, and 10 bases lay in between. The CDR3 is 13 amino acids. Germline lookup yields CDR1 SGHTA and CDR2 FQGNSA. DNA of the CDR3: TGTGCCAGCAGCCCTGACTATCCAGATACGCAGTATTTT. It encodes CASSPDYPDTQYF. The full variable domain, rest sourced from reference TRBV7-2 and TRBJ2-3, is GAGVSQSPSNKVTEKGKDVELRCDPISGHTALYWYRQSLGQGLEFLIYFQGNSAPDKSGLPSDRFSAERTGGSVSTLTIQRTQQEDSAVYLCASSPDYPDTQYFGPGTRLTVL.

This clone was detected a few times. This CDR3 is also generated by other DNA sequences in the sample. J is TRBJ2-3 and V is TRBV19; the D is unclear. Trimming pared 2 bases from V and 2 bases from J, leaving 11 bases between. Per germline, CDR1 LNHDA and CDR2 SQIVND (reference sequence). This CDR3 has 15 amino acids. CDR3 nucleotide sequence: TGTGCCAGTAGTATAAGTCCAGCATCCACAGATACGCAGTATTTT. Translation: CASSISPASTDTQYF.

This clone was seen only a few times. The chain has TRBV6-5 and TRBJ2-3, with D hard to call. In germline, CDR1 is MNHEY, CDR2 SVGAGI. Trimming left V 5 bases short and J 4 bases short, with 16 bases between. The CDR3 has 15 amino acids. CDR3 region: CASSPLPPRADTQYF. DNA for the CDR3: TGTGCCAGCAGTCCTCTCCCCCCTAGGGCAGATACGCAGTATTTT.

This clone was observed a few times. The genes are TRBV7-3 and TRBJ2-3; D is undetermined. V dropped 4 bases and J dropped 0 bases, with 8 bases sitting between them. CDR1 SGHTA and CDR2 FQGTGA come from the germline V gene. This CDR3 has 14 residues. The DNA for the CDR3 is TGTGCCAGCAGCTCAACAGACAGCACAGATACGCAGTATTTT. This gives the protein CASSSTDSTDTQYF. The complete variable domain, with remaining parts taken from reference TRBV7-3 and TRBJ2-3, reads GAGVSQTPSNKVTEKGKYVELRCDPISGHTALYWYRQSLGQGPEFLIYFQGTGAADDSGLPNDRFFAVRPEGSVSTLKIQRTERGDSAVYLCASSSTDSTDTQYFGPGTRLTVL.

The chain uses TRBV10-3 and TRBJ2-7; 9 positions agree with TRBD1. This CDR3 contains 12 residues. CDR1 and CDR2 from the germline V gene are ENHRY and SYGVKD. Trimming took 4 bases from V and 6 from J; bases not matched to a gene: 1. CDR3 coding DNA: TGTGCCATCAGTGTGACAGGGGGCGAGCAGTACTTC. It translates to CAISVTGGEQYF.

V is TRBV6-5 and J is TRBJ2-2; D is ambiguous. Looked up from germline, CDR1 is MNHEY and CDR2 is SVGAGI. Trimming removed 0 bases at V and 4 bases at J, with 12 bases between. This CDR3 has 16 residues. CDR3 coding DNA: TGTGCCAGCAGTTACTCGCGTTTCGGAATCACCGGGGAGCTGTTTTTT. Residues: CASSYSRFGITGELFF.

The CDR3, as DNA: TGTGCCAGTAGTATTCGGGGACAGGGGGCATCTGAGCAGTTCTTC. This codes for CASSIRGQGASEQFF. The chain recombines TRBV19 with TRBJ2-1; the match to TRBD1 covers 12 bases. In germline, CDR1 is LNHDA, CDR2 SQIVND (reference sequence). After removal of 3 bases from V and 9 bases from J, the junction contained 6 bases not matched to a gene. The CDR3 loop spans 15 amino acids.

The chain has TRBV15 and TRBJ2-1; TRBD2 matches 11 bases. Per germline, CDR1 LNHNV and CDR2 YYDKDF (reference sequence). The CDR3 loop spans 16 amino acids. The ends lost 5 bases at V and 7 bases at J; junction bases unmatched: 10. As DNA, the CDR3 is TGTGCCACCAGCGTCGGTGCTAGCGGGGGGATGAATGAGCAGTTCTTC. It is translated as CATSVGASGGMNEQFF. The variable domain in full, with the rest retrieved from reference TRBV15 and TRBJ2-1, is DAMVIQNPRYQVTQFGKPVTLSCSQTLNHNVMYWYQQKSSQAPKLLFHYYDKDFNNEADTPDNFQSRRPNTSFCFLDIRSPGLGDTAMYLCATSVGASGGMNEQFFGPGTRLTVL.

A few counts support this clone. The chain recombines TRBV14 with TRBJ2-7, with D perhaps being TRBD1 or TRBD2 (5 bases each). Germline loops: CDR1 SGHDN, CDR2 FVKESK. This CDR3 comprises 14 residues. Trimming took 3 bases from V and 0 from J, leaving 9 bases between them. The CDR3 coding sequence is TGTGCCAGCAGCCAGGGGGTCCGCTCCTACGAGCAGTACTTC. Translating it yields CASSQGVRSYEQYF.

The CDR3 DNA reads TGTGCCAGCAGCCGAGATGGCGGGGAGCTGTTTTTT. The encoded protein is CASSRDGGELFF. J is TRBJ2-2 and V is TRBV11-1; no clear D. V was pared by 5 bases and J by 7 bases, with 8 bases between. Looked up from germline, CDR1 is SGHAT and CDR2 is FQDESV (reference sequence). This CDR3 region has 12 residues.

The genes are TRBV3-1 (or the pseudogene TRBV3-2) and TRBJ2-7, with D perhaps matching TRBD2 (6 bases). The length of the CDR3 is 12 residues. The V gene lost 4 bases and the J gene lost 3 bases, with 7 bases spanning the gap. Germline V CDR1 and CDR2: LGHDT, YNNKEL (reference sequence). CDR3 coding DNA: TGTGCCAGCAGCCCGACTAGCTACGAGCAGTACTTC. Amino acids: CASSPTSYEQYF.

This clone has only one observation. V and J are TRBV7-9 and TRBJ1-5; D uncertain. CDR1 and CDR2 from the germline V gene are SEHNR and FQNEAQ (reference sequence). V shed 4 bases and J shed 5 bases, with 6 bases lying between them. CDR3 length: 12 amino acids. This CDR3 is CASSSQDQPQHF. The CDR3 region has the DNA TGTGCCAGCAGCTCTCAGGATCAGCCCCAGCATTTT.

This clone was observed a few times. The chain uses TRBV21-1 and TRBJ2-7; the table's D call, TRBD1, was not checked against the DNA. TRBV21-1 is a known pseudogene. The CDR3 is 12 residues long. For the CDR3, the DNA is TGTGCCAGCAAGACAGGGTCCTACGAGCAGTACTTC. Amino acid sequence: CASKTGSYEQYF.

The CDR3 spells CAISEVTGGGSPLHF. The CDR3 nucleotides read TGTGCCATCAGTGAGGTCACAGGGGGAGGTTCACCCCTCCACTTT. The J gene is TRBJ1-6, the V gene TRBV10-3; 8 positions match TRBD1. This CDR3 contains 15 residues. Germline V lookup: CDR1 ENHRY, CDR2 SYGVKD. The V gene end was trimmed by 2 bases and the J gene end by 9 bases; junction bases not matched to a gene: 6.

V is TRBV9 and J is TRBJ2-5; TRBD1 might be the D (5 bases). This CDR3 has 15 amino acids. Germline V gene lookup returns CDR1 SGDLS and CDR2 YYNGEE. The V end lost 0 bases, the J end lost 3 bases, and 12 bases lay between the germline ends. Here the CDR3 reads CASSVVGVVEETQYF. The CDR3 DNA reads TGTGCCAGCAGCGTAGTAGGGGTGGTCGAAGAGACCCAGTACTTC. Full variable domain (remainder filled in from reference TRBV9 and TRBJ2-5): DSGVTQTPKHLITATGQRVTLRCSPRSGDLSVYWYQQSLDQGLQFLIQYYNGEERAKGNILERFSAQQFPDLHSELNLSSLELGDSALYFCASSVVGVVEETQYFGPGTRLLVL.

The chain is built from TRBV6-5 and TRBJ1-5, with D uncertain. V lost 6 bases to trimming and J lost 4 bases, with 10 bases between them. Germline CDR1 and CDR2: MNHEY and SVGAGI. The CDR3 consists of 13 residues. The CDR3, as DNA: TGTGCCAGCAGATTTGAGATTAATCAGCCCCAGCATTTT. Translation: CASRFEINQPQHF.

The chain links TRBV7-9 to TRBJ2-3; TRBD1 matches 7 bases. The CDR3 is 16 amino acids. The V and J ends lost 3 bases and 1 base, in that order; junction bases with no gene match: 7. Per germline, CDR1 SEHNR and CDR2 FQNEAQ (reference sequence). The CDR3 sequence is CASSFAVTGGTDTQYF. For the CDR3, the DNA is TGTGCCAGCAGCTTCGCGGTAACAGGGGGCACAGATACGCAGTATTTT.

V gene TRBV9 combines with J gene TRBJ2-1, with D maybe TRBD2 (6 bases). Per germline, CDR1 SGDLS and CDR2 YYNGEE. V gave up 6 bases and J gave up 8 bases, with 12 bases separating them. CDR3 length: 12 residues. CDR3 nucleotides: TGTGCCAGCACGGGGGTAGCCGATGAGCAGTTCTTC. It encodes CASTGVADEQFF.